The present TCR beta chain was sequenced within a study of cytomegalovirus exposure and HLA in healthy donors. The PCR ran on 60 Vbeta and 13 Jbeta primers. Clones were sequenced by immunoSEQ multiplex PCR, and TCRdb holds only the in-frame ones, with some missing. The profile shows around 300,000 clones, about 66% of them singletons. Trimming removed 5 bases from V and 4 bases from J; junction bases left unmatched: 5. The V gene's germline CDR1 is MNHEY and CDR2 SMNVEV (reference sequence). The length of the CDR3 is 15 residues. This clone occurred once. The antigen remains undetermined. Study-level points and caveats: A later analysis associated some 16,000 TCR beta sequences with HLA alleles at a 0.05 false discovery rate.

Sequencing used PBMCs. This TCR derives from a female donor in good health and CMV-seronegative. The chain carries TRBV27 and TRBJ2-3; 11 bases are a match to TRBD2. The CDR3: CASSILAGGADTQYF. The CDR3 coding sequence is TGTGCCAGCAGTATTCTAGCGGGAGGTGCAGATACGCAGTATTTT.